Presented here are 3 T cell receptor beta chains from one specimen sequenced in a study of T-cell memory formation after mild COVID-19. TCRdb analysed the 5' RACE reads with MiXCR anew, one entry per CDR3 protein. This sample carries under 550,000 distinct CDR3 sequences, 18% of them seen once, and the ten largest clones take about 12%. Material: PBMCs or a T cell subset sorted from them (not recorded which). The receptors were gathered from an adult woman who had mild COVID-19 (a few samples of this study predate the infection). Cell type and time point are not known.

V gene TRBV10-3 combines with J gene TRBJ2-1; 12 bases match TRBD2. The CDR3 is 14 residues long. V trimming: 6 bases; J trimming: 7 bases; junction bases outside the gene matches: 4. The V gene's germline CDR1 is ENHRY and CDR2 SYGVKD. The CDR3 DNA reads TGTGCCATCAGAGGACTAGCGGGGAGGAATGAGCAGTTCTTC. Translated, it gives CAIRGLAGRNEQFF.

The rearrangement uses TRBV24-1 and TRBJ1-1; D perhaps matches TRBD1 (5 bases). Germline CDR1 reads KGHDR; CDR2 reads SFDVKD. This CDR3 is built from 13 residues. Trimming shortened V by 7 bases and J by 3 bases, and 11 bases separated the two germline ends. CDR3 protein: CATRDGGDTEAFF. For the CDR3, the DNA is TGTGCCACCAGGGACGGGGGGGACACTGAAGCTTTCTTT.

The J gene is TRBJ1-2, the V gene TRBV6-1, with TRBD1 matching 8 bases. The germline CDR1 and CDR2 sequences are MNHNS and SASEGT. V lost 5 bases to trimming and J lost 6 bases; unmatched junction nucleotides: 11. This CDR3 has 15 residues. CDR3 protein: CASSSRPGGLDGYTF. DNA for the CDR3: TGTGCCAGCAGTAGCCGCCCAGGGGGCCTCGATGGCTACACCTTC.